These T cell receptor beta chains were read from a single sample in a study of regulatory T cells in long-lasting Graves disease. MiXCR, applied by TCRdb to the multiplex PCR reads, yields one record per CDR3 protein. Of fewer than 550,000 distinct CDR3 sequences in the sample, 16% were seen once. In addition, the sample was reused for a study of T cells in Graves' hyperthyroidism and ophthalmopathy.

The specimen comprised peripheral blood mononuclear cells (PBMCs), sampled at new diagnosis, from a patient treated with antithyroid drugs. All receptors come from a woman aged 35-65 years with Graves disease. Both conserved end residues are trimmed from each CDR3. A D gene is named only where the DNA matches it firmly.

V gene | D gene | CDR3 protein
TRBV19 | . | ASSIGSGVSGANVLT
TRBV20-1 | TRBD1 | SAPTGGSYEQY
TRBV20-1 | TRBD2 | SARDSGGSTDTQY
TRBV7-2 | . | ASSPDSAGRNTEAF
TRBV28 | . | ASSVPGGSDEQY
TRBV28 | . | ASSLEQTSYGYT
TRBV27 | . | ASSFRRVNTDTQY
TRBV7-9 | . | ASSAAPSLTIY
TRBV12-3/TRBV12-4 | . | ASTWGRQGITDTQY
TRBV18 | TRBD2 | ASYGLAGGRTDTQY
TRBV11-2 | TRBD2 | ASRKAGGELYEQY
TRBV30 | . | AWSSNEQF
TRBV10-3 | TRBD1 | AISEYGQGAYEQY
TRBV24-1 | . | ATSDTTGSSYNEQF
TRBV6-9 | . | ASSSYSSNQPQH
TRBV2 | TRBD2 | ASSEGGGLGETQY
TRBV18 | TRBD2 | ASSPPAGGNSGANVLT
TRBV7-3 | . | ASSLDQYQPQH
TRBV7-3 | . | ASSPNVRTEAF
TRBV10-3 | . | AINDDPTGELF
TRBV6-5 | . | ASSYSIGSGANVLT
TRBV2 | TRBD2 | ASSASSGGPYEQY
TRBV7-2 | . | ASSLQRGNTEAF
TRBV6-1 | TRBD1 | ASRGQGGETQY
TRBV7-2 | . | ASSFFRRTLNTEAF
TRBV9 | TRBD1 | ASSSSAGTGKGYT
TRBV2 | TRBD1 | ASSEEGQGFNSPLH
TRBV7-2 | . | ASNSGGAGDYGYT
TRBV7-8 | TRBD2 | ASSLAASGGGLAYNEQY
TRBV28 | . | ASSFISGSETQY
TRBV29-1 | . | SVDGGDRSGETQY
TRBV28 | . | ASSLEVPYEQY
TRBV18 | TRBD1 | ASSPDRGNLREAF
TRBV10-3 | . | AISESFGTRYGYT
TRBV4-1 | . | ASSNQGGGNQPQH
TRBV19 | TRBD1 | ASVDRVGTDTQY
TRBV5-1 | TRBD1 | AGGTGTGELF
TRBV6-1 | TRBD1 | ASSTGQGGEKLF
TRBV9 | . | ASSVFETPNYGYT
TRBV10-3 | . | AISALGQNTGELF
TRBV12-3/TRBV12-4 | . | ASSFIGISGNTIY
TRBV4-2 | . | ASSQDGGEAGYT
TRBV11-3 | TRBD1 | ASGAGTVIYNEQF
TRBV7-2 | . | ASTLSLNQPQH
TRBV12-3/TRBV12-4 | . | ASSMPGDRGEQF
TRBV4-1 | . | ARSQDTGGQGEQY
TRBV25-1 | . | ASARVHNEQF
TRBV7-8 | TRBD2 | ASSLEASGGPQF
TRBV4-1 | TRBD1 | ASSHRQGASSTDTQY
TRBV28 | . | ASSLSGQLNGYT
TRBV6-1 | . | ASRALSTGRDTEAF
TRBV7-9 | TRBD2 | ASSPPSSGGASGELF
TRBV4-1 | TRBD1 | ASSQATGEYEQY
TRBV30 | TRBD1 | ACSTGPVGYT
TRBV6-1 | . | ASTRAGGAFEQY
TRBV5-1 | TRBD2 | ASSGPGGTGEQY
TRBV29-1 | TRBD2 | STRESGGALDEQF
TRBV12-3/TRBV12-4 | TRBD2 | ASRSGGNEQF
TRBV6-6 | TRBD2 | ASSYSGLAGGNEQF
TRBV6-2/TRBV6-3 | TRBD2 | ASSRPGLSYNEQF